The 7 T cell receptor beta chains presented below share a single source sample, sequenced in a study of T cells in Graves' hyperthyroidism and ophthalmopathy. TCR beta CDR3 region amplification was performed from RNA transcripts. With the HTBI primer set, the TCR CDR3 went through a first round of RT-PCR. TCRdb reprocessed the multiplex PCR reads via MiXCR and lists one record per CDR3 protein. Found here are a few hundred thousand distinct CDR3 sequences, roughly a fifth of them singletons; the top ten hold less than 45%. Sequencing used blood. The origin of the receptors is a man between 45 and 60 years old with Graves' ophthalmopathy.

This clonotype was seen more than once but under ten times. The V and J genes are TRBV5-1 and TRBJ2-2; TRBD1 matches 9 bases. The CDR3 has 15 amino acids. The V gene end was trimmed by 4 bases and the J gene end by 7 bases; junction bases not matched to a gene: 8. Germline V CDR1 and CDR2: SGHRS, YFSETQ. CDR3 region: CASSPRQGGDGELFF. The CDR3 nucleotides are TGCGCCAGCAGCCCCCGACAGGGGGGAGACGGGGAGCTGTTTTTT.

This clonotype occurred many times. This chain connects TRBV20-1 to TRBJ2-3, with 10 bases matching TRBD2. The CDR3 has 15 amino acids. CDR1 and CDR2 from the germline V gene are DFQATT and SNEGSKA (reference sequence). V shed 3 bases, J shed 6 bases, and the junction held 9 bases outside the gene matches. The CDR3 reads CSASPPSGSMDTQYF. The CDR3 nucleotides are TGCAGTGCTAGTCCGCCTAGCGGGAGCATGGATACGCAGTATTTT.

Ten or more counts support this clonotype. The chain joins TRBV6-1 to TRBJ2-7, with TRBD1 identical over 7 bases. The V and J ends lost 8 bases and 2 bases, in that order; junction bases with no gene match: 12. Germline V gives CDR1 MNHNS, CDR2 SASEGT. The CDR3 is made up of 15 amino acids. CDR3 in amino acids: CASGSSGTEAYEQYF. The CDR3 DNA follows: TGTGCCAGCGGGTCGTCCGGGACAGAGGCCTACGAGCAGTACTTC.

The table lists this clonotype with a few counts. The rearrangement links TRBV6-2 or TRBV6-3 to TRBJ1-1; the D gene is possibly TRBD1 (5 bases). The CDR3 has 15 residues. The ends were cut back, 8 bases at V and 0 bases at J, with 16 bases in the middle. Germline lookup yields CDR1 MNHEY and CDR2 SVGEGT. Written as DNA, the CDR3 is TGTGCCAGCGGAGAGTGGGGGAGAATGAACACTGAAGCTTTCTTT. Translating it yields CASGEWGRMNTEAFF.

The chain couples TRBV24-1 to TRBJ2-5; the D gene is possibly TRBD2 (6 bases). This CDR3 region has 14 residues. V was clipped by 3 bases and J by 4 bases, with 11 bases between them. Germline loops: CDR1 KGHDR, CDR2 SFDVKD. CDR3 residues: CATSDGGLGETQYF. The CDR3 DNA follows: TGTGCCACCAGTGATGGAGGGCTCGGAGAGACCCAGTACTTC.

Notes on this clonotype: A clone one base away is much larger, so this may be a read error. The chain combines TRBV3-1 with TRBJ1-1; D possibly corresponds to TRBD1 (5 bases). CDR3 length: 13 amino acids. CDR1 and CDR2 (germline): LGHDT, YNNKEL (reference sequence). Trimming stripped 2 bases from V and 6 bases from J, with 10 bases between. CDR3 DNA: TGTGCCAGCAGCCAATGGGACTACCCTGAAGCTTTCTTT. It translates to CASSQWDYPEAFF.

The gene calls are TRBV18 and TRBJ1-5; perhaps TRBD1 as D (5 bases). Germline loops: CDR1 KGHSH, CDR2 LQKENI. The CDR3 has 17 amino acids. Trimming stripped 2 bases from V and 5 bases from J, with 19 bases between. The CDR3 protein is CASSPELGAGRDQPQHF. In nucleotides, the CDR3 is TGTGCCAGCTCACCAGAGCTAGGGGCCGGCCGAGATCAGCCCCAGCATTTT.